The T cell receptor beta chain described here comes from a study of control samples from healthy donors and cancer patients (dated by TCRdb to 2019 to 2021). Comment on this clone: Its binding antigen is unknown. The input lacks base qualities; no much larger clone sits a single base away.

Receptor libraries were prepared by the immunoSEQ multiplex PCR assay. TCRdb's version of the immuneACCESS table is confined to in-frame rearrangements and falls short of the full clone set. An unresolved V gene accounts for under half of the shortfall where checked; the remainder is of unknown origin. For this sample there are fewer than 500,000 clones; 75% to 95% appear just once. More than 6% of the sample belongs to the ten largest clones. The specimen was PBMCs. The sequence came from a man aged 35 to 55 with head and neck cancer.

The nucleotides read TGTGCTAGTGGTCCATGGGGATCTGGGGCCAACGTCCTGACTTTC. Translation gives CASGPWGSGANVLTF. This sequence uses TRBV12-5 and TRBJ2-6; there is no confident call for the D gene. The germline V gene sets CDR1 to LGHNT and CDR2 to FRNRAP. The CDR3 spans 15 residues, from the cysteine through the phenylalanine. Left in the record is the CDR3 DNA by itself, 45 bases read in frame from the first base. V is pared back by 5 bases and J by 1 base, with 9 bases lying between the germline termini.